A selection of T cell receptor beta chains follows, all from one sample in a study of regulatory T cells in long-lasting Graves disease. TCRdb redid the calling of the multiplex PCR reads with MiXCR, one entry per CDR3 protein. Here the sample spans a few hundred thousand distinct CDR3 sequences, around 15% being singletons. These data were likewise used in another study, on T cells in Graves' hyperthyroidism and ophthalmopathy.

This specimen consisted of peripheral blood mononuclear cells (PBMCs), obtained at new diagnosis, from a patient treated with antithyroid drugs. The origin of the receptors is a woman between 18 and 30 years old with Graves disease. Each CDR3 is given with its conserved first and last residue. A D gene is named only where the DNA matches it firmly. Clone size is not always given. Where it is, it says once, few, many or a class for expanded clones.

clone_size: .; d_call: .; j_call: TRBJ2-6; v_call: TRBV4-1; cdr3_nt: TGCGCCAGCAGCCAAAGTCCCCCAACCTTCTCTGGGGCCAACGTCCTGACTTTC; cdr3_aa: CASSQSPPTFSGANVLTF
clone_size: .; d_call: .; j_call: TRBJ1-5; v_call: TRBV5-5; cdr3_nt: TGTGCCAGCAGCGCAACCCAGTCTGGAATCAATCAGCCCCAGCATTTT; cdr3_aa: CASSATQSGINQPQHF
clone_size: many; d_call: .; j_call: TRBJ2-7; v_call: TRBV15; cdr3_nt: TGTGCCACCAGCAGAGATGGCATAGGGCCAACCTACGAGCAGTACTTC; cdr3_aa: CATSRDGIGPTYEQYF
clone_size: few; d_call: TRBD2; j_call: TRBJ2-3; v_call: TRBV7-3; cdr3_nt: TGTGCCAGCAGCCTAGAAAGCGGGGGCAAGTTAGATACGCAGTATTTT; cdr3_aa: CASSLESGGKLDTQYF
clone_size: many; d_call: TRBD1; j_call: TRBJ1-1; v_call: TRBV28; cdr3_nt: TGTGCCAGCAGTTTCCCGGGACAGGGGTACACTGAAGCTTTCTTT; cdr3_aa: CASSFPGQGYTEAFF
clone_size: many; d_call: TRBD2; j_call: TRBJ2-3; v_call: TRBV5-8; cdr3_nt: TGTGCCAGCAGCACCGGGACTAGCGGGAGTCCAGATACGCAGTATTTT; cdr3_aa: CASSTGTSGSPDTQYF
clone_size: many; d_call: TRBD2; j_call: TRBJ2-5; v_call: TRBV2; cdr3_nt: TGTGCCAGCAGTGAGAGTGTAGCGGGACGGGGAGAGACCCAGTACTTC; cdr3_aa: CASSESVAGRGETQYF
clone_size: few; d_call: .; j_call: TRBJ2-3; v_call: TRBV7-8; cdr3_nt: TGTGCCAGCAGCTCCCCTGGCTGGGATACGCAGTATTTT; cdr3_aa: CASSSPGWDTQYF
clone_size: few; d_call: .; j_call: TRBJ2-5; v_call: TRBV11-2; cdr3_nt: TGTGCCAGCAGCTCGAATCGGTGGCTGGGTCAAGAGACCCAGTACTTC; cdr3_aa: CASSSNRWLGQETQYF
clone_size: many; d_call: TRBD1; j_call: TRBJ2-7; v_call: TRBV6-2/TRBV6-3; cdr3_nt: TGTGCCAGCAAGGACAGGGACCTCTACGAGCAGTACTTC; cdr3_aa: CASKDRDLYEQYF
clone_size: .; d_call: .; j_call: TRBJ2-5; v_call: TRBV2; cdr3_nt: TGTGCCGGCAGGACGGGACTGGAGACCCAGTACTTC; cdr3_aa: CAGRTGLETQYF
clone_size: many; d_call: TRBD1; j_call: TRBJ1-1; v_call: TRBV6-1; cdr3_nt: TGTGCCAGCAGGGTGGGACAGTTGAACACTGAAGCTTTCTTT; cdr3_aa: CASRVGQLNTEAFF
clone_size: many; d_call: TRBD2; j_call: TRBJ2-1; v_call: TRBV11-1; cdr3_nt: TGTGCCAGCACCCGACTAGCGGGAGAGTACAATGAGCAGTTCTTC; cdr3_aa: CASTRLAGEYNEQFF
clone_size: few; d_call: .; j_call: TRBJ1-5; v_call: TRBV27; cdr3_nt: TGTGCCAGCAGTTTACTTTCAGGTCATCAGCCCCAGCATTTT; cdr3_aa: CASSLLSGHQPQHF
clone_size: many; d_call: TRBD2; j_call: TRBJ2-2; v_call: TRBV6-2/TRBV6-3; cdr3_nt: TGTGCCAGCAGTTTTCCGGGAGGGCCCACCGGGGAGCTGTTTTTT; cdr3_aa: CASSFPGGPTGELFF
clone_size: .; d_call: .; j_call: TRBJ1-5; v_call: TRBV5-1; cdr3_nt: TGCGCCAGCAGCCCGGGGGGGGTCTCCTATAGCAATCAGCCCCAGCATTTT; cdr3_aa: CASSPGGVSYSNQPQHF
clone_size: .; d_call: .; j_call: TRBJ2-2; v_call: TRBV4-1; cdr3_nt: TGCGCCAGCACATTCCCGAGGGTGGGTATTGGGGCGAAGAACACCGGGGAGCTGTTTTTT; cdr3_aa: CASTFPRVGIGAKNTGELFF
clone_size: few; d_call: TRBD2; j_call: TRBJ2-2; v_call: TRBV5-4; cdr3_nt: TGTGCCAGCAGTCGTGTAGCGGGAGGCCCCCACGCCGGGGAGCTGTTTTTT; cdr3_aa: CASSRVAGGPHAGELFF
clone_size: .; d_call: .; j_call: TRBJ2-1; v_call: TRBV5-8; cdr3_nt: TGTGCCAGCAGCAGGGCAGGTAGCAGTACCTACAATGAGCAGTTCTTC; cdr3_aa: CASSRAGSSTYNEQFF
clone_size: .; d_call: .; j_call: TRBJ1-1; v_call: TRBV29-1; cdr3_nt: TGCAGCGGGGGGGACCCATCTATGAACACTGAAGCTTTCTTT; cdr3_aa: CSGGDPSMNTEAFF
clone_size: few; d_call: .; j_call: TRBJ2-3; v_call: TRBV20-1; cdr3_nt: TGCAGTGCTAGAAAACGCGCCTCCCCGGCCGGGGCAGATACGCAGTATTTT; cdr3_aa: CSARKRASPAGADTQYF
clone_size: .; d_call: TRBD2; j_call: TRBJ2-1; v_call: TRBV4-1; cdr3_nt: TGCGCCAGCAGCCAGGGACTAGCGGGAACCAAACAGTATGAGCAGTTCTTC; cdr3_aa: CASSQGLAGTKQYEQFF
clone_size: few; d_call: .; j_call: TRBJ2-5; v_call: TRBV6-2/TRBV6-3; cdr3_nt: TGTGCCAGCAGTTACGGGGTCAGTCCGGAGTTGGAGACCCAGTACTTC; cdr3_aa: CASSYGVSPELETQYF